This T cell receptor (beta chain) was observed in a study of blood T cell repertoires in COVID-19. About the study: PBMCs, B-cell-depleted T cells, or T cells provided the cDNA or gDNA that made up the material.

This clone was found a few times. Assay: immunoSEQ multiplex PCR; the TCRdb copy retains only in-frame clones and omits some. Here the sample spans hundreds of thousands of clones, about 90% being singletons. This sequence originates from a young woman who had recovered from COVID-19. The specimen sequenced was PBMCs or T cells enriched from blood (not recorded which).

The CDR3 reads CASGFTGFNEQFF. The CDR3 DNA follows: TGTGCTAGTGGTTTTACAGGGTTCAATGAGCAGTTCTTC. The rearrangement uses TRBV12-5 and TRBJ2-1; maybe TRBD1 (6 bases). CDR3 size: 13 residues. CDR1 is LGHNT and CDR2 is FRNRAP in the germline V gene. The V gene lost 3 bases and the J gene lost 6 bases, with 9 bases spanning the gap.